Listed below are T cell receptor beta chains from one sample, sequenced in a study of cytomegalovirus exposure and HLA in healthy donors. The table came from immunoSEQ multiplex PCR; TCRdb's copy has only in-frame clones and leaves some out. This sample has roughly 160,000 clones, with around three quarters found just once. Sequencing was done on a sample of PBMCs. The receptor set was obtained from a man aged 45-65 years in good health and CMV-seropositive. The conserved cysteine and the conserved F or W are not part of the CDR3 here. Fields, in order: clone size, V gene, CDR3 protein. The size field is filled for only some rows; it gives once, few, many or a size class.

>-|TRBV14
ASSPRQGSSYEQY
>-|TRBV10-3
ATRTGGDNGYT
>-|TRBV5-1
ASSPGQAGGGELF
>-|TRBV10-3
AISESRENYGYT
>few|TRBV28
ASSLPGENSPLH
>-|TRBV7-9
ASSSSGTSDMHERY
>few|TRBV7-3
ASSLTGTTTGEKETQY
>-|TRBV2
ADLQGAREYGYT
>-|TRBV7-9
ASSLVQGAEETQY
>once|TRBV19
ASSILAGGQETQY
>-|TRBV15
ATAARELNTEAF
>-|TRBV4-3
ASSQEVRGKNYGYT
>-|TRBV4-3
ASSQEAASASPGELF
>once|TRBV5-1
ASRFNRGGNEKLF
>-|TRBV5-4
ASSLENRFYGYT
>-|TRBV27
ASSLKPSIGTGAGYSNQPQH
>once|TRBV12-5
ASGPGTENEKLF
>many|TRBV10-3
ATSQGSSGNTIY
>-|TRBV2
ASRAMSSYNSPLH
>few|TRBV25-1
ASSPRGRMNTEAF
>-|TRBV2
ASSEQGIGELF
>-|TRBV6-5
ASSYSRTGGETQY
>few|TRBV5-4
ATSSDRGNEKLF
>few|TRBV6-5
ASSYFPQGGENGYT
>-|TRBV4-3
ASSQDRQGRGSPLH
>-|TRBV11-2
ASSSHVEQQGETQY
>-|TRBV30
AWRTGTISF
>once|TRBV7-3
ASSLAGGGTQY
>-|TRBV7-2
ASRYSQGPAEAF
>-|TRBV9
ASSVAPSPNRFGELF